This note documents a single TCR beta chain sequence. The antigen is undetermined. This CDR3 spans 14 amino acids. V was pared by 3 bases and J by 1 base, with 11 bases between. The germline gives CDR1 GTSNPN, CDR2 SVGIG (reference sequence). Using its own MiXCR run on the PCR reads, TCRdb lists one record per CDR3 protein. This table has 11,000 to 15,000 distinct CDR3 sequences, less than 70% appearing once. The record originates from a study of vaccination and CD4 T cells after COVID-19. Study-wide background: Four females and six males made up the convalescents, with two Hispanic. A median of roughly 72 days (range 14 to 241) separated dose two from the taking of post-vaccine samples. Overall study results and limits: From about 20 to 38, the median of SARS-CoV-2-reactive clonotypes rose without reaching significance. The analysis of convalescent patients involved relatively few individuals and lacked early post-infection timepoints.

The sample here was CD4+ T cells from blood, taken after SARS-CoV-2 vaccination. The origin of this receptor is a human donor who had recovered from COVID-19. The chain recombines TRBV30 with TRBJ2-3; D gene ambiguous. CDR3 loop: CAWRKWVRTDTQYF. Here the CDR3 DNA reads TGTGCCTGGAGGAAATGGGTTCGCACAGATACGCAGTATTTT.